This TCR beta chain came from a study of spatial heterogeneity in lung cancer. Carried by each TCR cDNA molecule was a unique molecular identifier. TCRdb processed the 5' RACE reads anew with MiXCR; each CDR3 protein has one entry. The data hold tens of thousands of distinct CDR3 sequences, with roughly 9.5% observed a single time. The table lists this clonotype with many counts. The time point denotes: sample taken at primary tumor resection. The input material, whole RNA from tumor, nontumor lung or frozen PBMC, was sequenced unsorted. The CDR3 is 13 amino acids. Germline CDR1 reads KGHSH; CDR2 reads LQKENI. The V segment lost 8 bases and the J segment 2 bases; nucleotides outside the gene matches: 2.

Here the sequenced sample was PBMCs, taken at surgery. The receptor comes from a male donor with early-stage non-small cell lung cancer. This chain joins TRBV18 and TRBJ1-4; 7 bases are a match to TRBD1. CDR3 in amino acids: CASQQGTNEKLFF. In DNA, the CDR3 is TGTGCCAGCCAACAGGGGACTAATGAAAAACTGTTTTTT. Full variable domain (outside the CDR3, taken from reference TRBV18 and TRBJ1-4): NAGVMQNPRHLVRRRGQEARLRCSPMKGHSHVYWYRQLPEEGLKFMVYLQKENIIDESGMPKERFSAEFPKEGPSILRIQQVVRGDSAAYFCASQQGTNEKLFFGSGTQLSVL.